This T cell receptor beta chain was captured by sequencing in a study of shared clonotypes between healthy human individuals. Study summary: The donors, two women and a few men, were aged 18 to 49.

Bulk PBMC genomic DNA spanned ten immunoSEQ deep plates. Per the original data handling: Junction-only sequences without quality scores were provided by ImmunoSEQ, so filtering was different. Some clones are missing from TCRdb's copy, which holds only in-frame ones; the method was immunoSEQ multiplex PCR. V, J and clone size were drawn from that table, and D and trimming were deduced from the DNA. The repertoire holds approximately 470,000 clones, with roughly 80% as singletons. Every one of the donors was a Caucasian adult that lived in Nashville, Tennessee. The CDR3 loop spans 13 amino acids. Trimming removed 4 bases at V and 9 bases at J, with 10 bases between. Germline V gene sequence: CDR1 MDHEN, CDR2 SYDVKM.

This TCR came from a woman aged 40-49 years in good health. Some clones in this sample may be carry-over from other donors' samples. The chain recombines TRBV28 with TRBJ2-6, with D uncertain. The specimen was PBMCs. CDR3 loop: CASSSTPFNVLTF. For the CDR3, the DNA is TGTGCCAGCAGTTCCACCCCGTTCAACGTCCTGACTTTC.